This entry lists 24 T cell receptor beta chains sequenced from one sample in a study of blood T cell repertoires in COVID-19. TCRdb's table, derived via immunoSEQ multiplex PCR, lists solely in-frame clones and lacks some. Counted here are hundreds of thousands of clones, approximately 86% occurring once; the ten biggest clones make up 2.5% to 3.5%. The source material was peripheral blood. The receptors shown here come from a human donor in a cohort sampled during active COVID-19.

The chain carries TRBV29-1 and TRBJ2-1; 8 nucleotides agree with TRBD1. CDR1 SQVTM and CDR2 ANQGSEA come from the germline V gene. The V gene end was trimmed by 5 bases and the J gene end by 2 bases; junction bases not matched to a gene: 5. CDR3 size: 14 residues. In DNA, the CDR3 is TGCAGCGTTCCCGACAGGGGAGCCTACAATGAGCAGTTCTTC. This gives the protein CSVPDRGAYNEQFF.

The rearrangement joins TRBV11-2 to TRBJ2-7, with 7 nucleotides matching TRBD2. The J segment lost 6 bases and the V segment lost 3 bases, leaving 8 bases of the junction unmatched. This CDR3 region has 14 residues. Per the germline V gene, CDR1 is SGHAT and CDR2 is FQNNGV. The CDR3 DNA reads as TGTGCCAGCAGCTTTGGTGGGGGGGGAGGCGAGCAGTACTTC. Its translation: CASSFGGGGGEQYF.

V is TRBV6-1 and J is TRBJ2-4; 7 bases fit TRBD2. The CDR3 has 18 amino acids. Germline V gene data show CDR1 as MNHNS and CDR2 as SASEGT. The ends lost 1 base at V and 3 bases at J; junction bases unmatched: 12. This CDR3 is CASSEEGQRRGGKNIQYF. In DNA, the CDR3 is TGTGCCAGCAGTGAAGAAGGCCAGCGCCGCGGGGGCAAAAACATTCAGTACTTC.

The gene calls are TRBV28 and TRBJ2-7, with 9 bases lining up with TRBD1. This CDR3 comprises 14 residues. Germline-derived CDR1 and CDR2 are MDHEN and SYDVKM. Trimming at V came to 7 bases and at J to 2 bases, leaving 6 bases not matched to a gene. The CDR3 sequence: CASTLTGGAYEQYF. The CDR3 nucleotides read TGTGCCAGCACCTTGACAGGGGGGGCCTACGAGCAGTACTTC.

The chain combines TRBV9 with TRBJ2-1; TRBD2 is a possible D gene (5 bases). Trimming stripped 0 bases from V and 4 bases from J, with 14 bases between. The CDR3 extends over 16 amino acids. CDR1 is SGDLS and CDR2 is YYNGEE in the germline V gene. CDR3 protein: CASSVAGGARYNEQFF. The CDR3, as DNA: TGTGCCAGCAGCGTAGCTGGAGGCGCACGGTACAATGAGCAGTTCTTC.

The chain joins TRBV5-5 to TRBJ1-1, with 8 nucleotides matching TRBD1. V was pared by 5 bases and J by 3 bases, with 12 bases of the junction left unmatched. The CDR3 consists of 16 residues. CDR1 and CDR2 (germline): SGHKS, YYEKEE (reference sequence). CDR3 DNA sequence: TGTGCCAGCAGACAATCAAGTGGGGACAGGTACACTGAAGCTTTCTTT. Translation gives CASRQSSGDRYTEAFF. Filled out from reference TRBV5-5 and TRBJ1-1, the complete variable domain reads DAGVTQSPTHLIKTRGQQVTLRCSPISGHKSVSWYQQVLGQGPQFIFQYYEKEERGRGNFPDRFSARQFPNYSSELNVNALLLGDSALYLCASRQSSGDRYTEAFFGQGTRLTVV.

This chain connects TRBV7-9 to TRBJ2-2; weak D call: TRBD2 (5 bases). Germline CDR1 reads SEHNR; CDR2 reads FQNEAQ (reference sequence). The CDR3 has 13 amino acids. The V end lost 5 bases, the J end lost 4 bases, and 8 bases lay between the germline ends. The CDR3 reads CASSLDSTGELFF. CDR3 bases: TGTGCCAGCAGCCTGGACTCCACCGGGGAGCTGTTTTTT.

This chain links TRBV6-6 with TRBJ2-2; TRBD2 aligns across 10 bases. With 5 bases clipped from V and 5 bases from J, the junction kept 8 bases outside the gene matches. Germline loops: CDR1 MNHNY, CDR2 SVGAGI (reference sequence). This CDR3 has 16 residues. This CDR3 reads CASSRQGLASTGELFF. CDR3 coding DNA: TGTGCCAGCAGTCGACAGGGACTAGCGAGTACCGGGGAGCTGTTTTTT.

The V gene is TRBV18, the J gene TRBJ2-3; the match to TRBD1 covers 7 bases. The V gene's germline CDR1 is KGHSH and CDR2 LQKENI. Trimming cost V 3 bases and J 3 bases; bases outside gene matches: 6. This CDR3 region has 15 residues. CDR3 DNA sequence: TGTGCCAGCTCACCCGCCGGGACAGAGACAGATACGCAGTATTTT. Translated, it gives CASSPAGTETDTQYF.

This chain joins TRBV24-1 and TRBJ2-1; D might be TRBD2 (5 bases). The CDR3 length is 15 residues. Germline CDR1 is KGHDR and CDR2 is SFDVKD. V was cut by 9 bases and J by 2 bases, with 16 bases left in between. CDR3 loop: CATGLTGSAYNEQFF. The CDR3 DNA sequence: TGTGCCACCGGGTTGACGGGAAGCGCCTACAATGAGCAGTTCTTC.

This sequence joins TRBV2 and TRBJ2-1; 7 nucleotides match TRBD2. The CDR3 is made up of 15 amino acids. CDR1 is SNHLY, CDR2 FYNNEI, per germline. J gave up 4 bases and V 8 bases, and 11 bases lay outside the gene matches. CDR3: CASELVAGQYNEQFF. The CDR3 bases are TGTGCCAGCGAGTTGGTAGCGGGTCAGTACAATGAGCAGTTCTTC.

The chain combines TRBV19 with TRBJ1-5; a possible D gene is TRBD1 (6 bases). The CDR3 is 17 residues long. Trimming removed 1 base from V and 1 base from J, with 14 bases in between. CDR1 and CDR2 from the germline V gene are LNHDA and SQIVND (reference sequence). Written as DNA, the CDR3 is TGTGCCAGTAGTATAGTGGGAGGGGGTGCGAGCAATCAGCCCCAGCATTTT. Residues: CASSIVGGGASNQPQHF.

CDR3 DNA sequence: TGTGCCAGCAGCTTAGGAGGGGGGGCGACAGATACGCAGTATTTT. As protein: CASSLGGGATDTQYF. The V and J genes are TRBV7-2 and TRBJ2-3, with D perhaps matching TRBD2 (7 bases). From germline, CDR1 is SGHTA and CDR2 FQGNSA. The CDR3 runs to 15 residues. Trimming took 1 base from V and 3 from J, leaving 11 bases between them.

The chain employs TRBV7-3 and TRBJ2-3, with a weak D call TRBD2 (6 bases). The length of the CDR3 is 11 residues. V lost 5 bases to trimming and J lost 8 bases, with 8 bases between them. Germline V CDR1 and CDR2: SGHTA, FQGTGA. CDR3 in DNA: TGTGCCAGCAGCCCCGGGGGTACGCAGTATTTT. Translation: CASSPGGTQYF.

This rearrangement joins TRBV27 to TRBJ1-5, with D unclear. The germline CDR1 and CDR2 sequences are MNHEY and SMNVEV (reference sequence). V was clipped by 5 bases and J by 5 bases, with 10 bases between them. The CDR3 totals 13 residues. CDR3 sequence: CASSPMADQPQHF. The CDR3 DNA follows: TGTGCCAGCAGTCCTATGGCGGATCAGCCCCAGCATTTT.

This clone was seen once. The gene calls are TRBV12-3 or TRBV12-4 and TRBJ1-1; TRBD1 aligns across 9 bases. CDR3 length: 13 residues. V dropped 5 bases and J dropped 5; count of bases not matched to a gene: 3. CDR3 protein: CASSGTGRTEAFF. CDR3 DNA sequence: TGTGCCAGCAGTGGGACAGGGCGGACTGAAGCTTTCTTT.

This clone was recorded many times. V is TRBV5-1 and J is TRBJ2-1, with D possibly matching TRBD2 (7 bases). The CDR3 covers 16 residues. V lost 5 bases and J lost 4, with 19 bases in between. Germline lookup yields CDR1 SGHRS and CDR2 YFSETQ. CDR3 nucleotides: TGCGCCAGCAGGTTAGGGGGGCTAGCGGCTTACAATGAGCAGTTCTTC. This translates into CASRLGGLAAYNEQFF.

This chain uses TRBV28 with TRBJ1-1, with D uncertain. V was shortened by 4 bases and J by 2 bases, with 17 bases between the two germline ends. Germline lookup yields CDR1 MDHEN and CDR2 SYDVKM. This CDR3 has 16 residues. CDR3 sequence (DNA): TGTGCCAGCAGTTCGGAACCCCCAGGAATCAACACTGAAGCTTTCTTT. Protein sequence: CASSSEPPGINTEAFF.

The rearrangement joins TRBV2 to TRBJ2-1; TRBD2 matches at 12 bases. This CDR3 is built from 16 residues. Germline V lookup: CDR1 SNHLY, CDR2 FYNNEI. V shed 5 bases and J 8 bases; nucleotides not matched to a gene: 10. The CDR3 nucleotides read TGTGCCAGCAGTTATGCTAGCGGGAGGGCCTGGTATGAGCAGTTCTTC. Protein sequence: CASSYASGRAWYEQFF.

This chain joins TRBV5-5 and TRBJ1-2; the D gene is possibly TRBD1 (5 bases). Germline V gene sequence: CDR1 SGHKS, CDR2 YYEKEE (reference sequence). Trimming pared 0 bases from V and 4 bases from J, leaving 13 bases between. The CDR3 is 15 amino acids. The CDR3 DNA sequence: TGTGCCAGCAGCTTGGCGGGGGTCCCGCTCTATGGCTACACCTTC. This codes for CASSLAGVPLYGYTF.

This clone was counted a single time. The chain is built from TRBV24-1 and TRBJ2-7; D possibly corresponds to TRBD2 (5 bases). Trimming stripped 2 bases from V and 2 bases from J, with 9 bases between. CDR3 size: 14 residues. Germline loops: CDR1 KGHDR, CDR2 SFDVKD. The CDR3 coding sequence is TGTGCCACCAGTGATTCTACTAGAACCTACGAGCAGTACTTC. It encodes CATSDSTRTYEQYF.

The chain combines TRBV5-1 with TRBJ2-7; possibly TRBD2 for D (6 bases). CDR3 size: 15 residues. Germline CDR1 is SGHRS and CDR2 is YFSETQ. The V end lost 0 bases, the J end lost 0 bases, and 10 bases lay between the germline ends. For the CDR3, the DNA is TGCGCCAGCAGCTTGGCCGGACTAATCTCCTACGAGCAGTACTTC. Its translation is CASSLAGLISYEQYF. The variable domain in full, completed from reference TRBV5-1 and TRBJ2-7, reads KAGVTQTPRYLIKTRGQQVTLSCSPISGHRSVSWYQQTPGQGLQFLFEYFSETQRNKGNFPGRFSGRQFSNSRSEMNVSTLELGDSALYLCASSLAGLISYEQYFGPGTRLTVT.

This clone occurred once. CDR3 DNA sequence: TGTGCCAGCAGTGATCTTTACTACGAGCAGTACTTC. Residues: CASSDLYYEQYF. V usage is TRBV2 and J usage is TRBJ2-7; D is undetermined. Germline CDR1 reads SNHLY; CDR2 reads FYNNEI. V was clipped by 3 bases and J by 3 bases, with 6 bases between them. The length of the CDR3 is 12 residues.

CDR3: CASSSRDTEAFF. The DNA for the CDR3 is TGTGCCAGCAGTTCCCGGGACACTGAAGCTTTCTTT. This chain connects TRBV28 to TRBJ1-1; D ambiguous. The CDR3 spans 12 residues. Germline V gives CDR1 MDHEN, CDR2 SYDVKM. Trimming shortened V by 4 bases and J by 3 bases, and 6 bases separated the two germline ends. The full variable domain, in which reference TRBV28 and TRBJ1-1 provide the parts outside the CDR3, is DVKVTQSSRYLVKRTGEKVFLECVQDMDHENMFWYRQDPGLGLRLIYFSYDVKMKEKGDIPEGYSVSREKKERFSLILESASTNQTSMYLCASSSRDTEAFFGQGTRLTVV.